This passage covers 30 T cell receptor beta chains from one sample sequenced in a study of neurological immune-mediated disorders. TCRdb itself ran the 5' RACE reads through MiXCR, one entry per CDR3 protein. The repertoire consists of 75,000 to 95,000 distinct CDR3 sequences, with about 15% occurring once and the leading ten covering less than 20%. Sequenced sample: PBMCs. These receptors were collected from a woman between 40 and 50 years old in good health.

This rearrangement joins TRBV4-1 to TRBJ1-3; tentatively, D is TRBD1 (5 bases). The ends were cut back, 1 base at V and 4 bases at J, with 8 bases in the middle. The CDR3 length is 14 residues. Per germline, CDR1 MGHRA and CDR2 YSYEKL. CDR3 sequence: CASSQVGVGNTIYF. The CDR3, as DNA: TGCGCCAGCAGCCAAGTAGGGGTCGGAAACACCATATATTTT.

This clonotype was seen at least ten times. The CDR3 DNA reads as TGTGCCAGCCGCCGGAAGGGGGAAACTGAAGCTTTCTTT. Its translation: CASRRKGETEAFF. The V call is TRBV6-5, the J call TRBJ1-1, with D possibly matching TRBD1 (6 bases). Germline V gene data show CDR1 as MNHEY and CDR2 as SVGAGI. Trimming cost V 8 bases and J 5 bases, with 15 bases left between them. The length of the CDR3 is 13 residues.

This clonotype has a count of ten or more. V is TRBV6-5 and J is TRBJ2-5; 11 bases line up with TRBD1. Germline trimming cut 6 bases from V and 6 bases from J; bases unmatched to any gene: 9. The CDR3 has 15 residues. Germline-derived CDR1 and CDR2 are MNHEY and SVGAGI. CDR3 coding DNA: TGTGCCAGCAGGCCCGGGACAGGGGGTAGGAAGACCCAGTACTTC. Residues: CASRPGTGGRKTQYF.

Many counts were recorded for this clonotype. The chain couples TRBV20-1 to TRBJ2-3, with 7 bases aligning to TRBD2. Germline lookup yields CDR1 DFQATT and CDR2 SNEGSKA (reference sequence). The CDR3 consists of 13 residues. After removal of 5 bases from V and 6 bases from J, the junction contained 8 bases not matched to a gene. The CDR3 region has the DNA TGCAGTGCTCCCTGGACTAGGCACGATACGCAGTATTTT. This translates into CSAPWTRHDTQYF.

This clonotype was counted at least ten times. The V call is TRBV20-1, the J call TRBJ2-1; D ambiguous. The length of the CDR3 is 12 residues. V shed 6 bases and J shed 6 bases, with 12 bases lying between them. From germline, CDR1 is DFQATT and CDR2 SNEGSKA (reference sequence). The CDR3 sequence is CSAYESPNEQFF. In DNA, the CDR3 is TGCAGTGCCTACGAGAGTCCCAATGAGCAGTTCTTC.

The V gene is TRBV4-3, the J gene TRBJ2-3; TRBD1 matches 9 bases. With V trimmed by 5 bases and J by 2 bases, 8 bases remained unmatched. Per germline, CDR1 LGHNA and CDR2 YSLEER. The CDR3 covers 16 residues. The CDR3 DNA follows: TGCGCCAGCAGCGAAAAGGACAGGGGAAACACAGATACGCAGTATTTT. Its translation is CASSEKDRGNTDTQYF.

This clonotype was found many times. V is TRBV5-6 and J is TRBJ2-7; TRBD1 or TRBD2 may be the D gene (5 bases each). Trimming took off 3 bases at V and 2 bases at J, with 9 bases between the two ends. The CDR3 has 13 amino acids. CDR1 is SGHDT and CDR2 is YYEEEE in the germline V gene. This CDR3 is CASSWGTTYEQYF. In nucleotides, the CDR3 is TGTGCCAGCAGCTGGGGGACCACCTACGAGCAGTACTTC.

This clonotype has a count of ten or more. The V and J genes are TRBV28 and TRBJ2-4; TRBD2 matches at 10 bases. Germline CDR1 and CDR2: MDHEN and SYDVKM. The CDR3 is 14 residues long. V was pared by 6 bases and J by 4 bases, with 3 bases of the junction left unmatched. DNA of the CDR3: TGTGCCAGCAGCCAAGCGGGGGGGAAAAACATTCAGTACTTC. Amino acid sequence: CASSQAGGKNIQYF.

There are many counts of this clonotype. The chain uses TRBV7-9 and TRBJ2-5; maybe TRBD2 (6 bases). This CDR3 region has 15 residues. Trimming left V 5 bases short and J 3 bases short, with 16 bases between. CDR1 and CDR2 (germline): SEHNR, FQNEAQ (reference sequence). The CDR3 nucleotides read TGTGCCAGCAGCCTCGAGAGGGAGCGGGAAGAGACCCAGTACTTC. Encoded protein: CASSLEREREETQYF. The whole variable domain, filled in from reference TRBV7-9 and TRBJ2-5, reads DTGVSQNPRHKITKRGQNVTFRCDPISEHNRLYWYRQTLGQGPEFLTYFQNEAQLEKSRLLSDRFSAERPKGSFSTLEIQRTEQGDSAMYLCASSLEREREETQYFGPGTRLLVL.

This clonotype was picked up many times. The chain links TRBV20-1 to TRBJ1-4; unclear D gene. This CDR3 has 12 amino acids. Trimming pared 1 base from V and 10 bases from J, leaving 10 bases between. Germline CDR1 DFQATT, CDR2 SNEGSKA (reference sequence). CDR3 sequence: CSARVEAGKLFF. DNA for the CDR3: TGCAGTGCTAGAGTGGAGGCGGGAAAACTGTTTTTT.

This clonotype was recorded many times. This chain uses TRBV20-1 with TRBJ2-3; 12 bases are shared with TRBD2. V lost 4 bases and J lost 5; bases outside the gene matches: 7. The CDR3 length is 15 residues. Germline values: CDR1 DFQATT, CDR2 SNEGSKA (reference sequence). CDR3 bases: TGCAGTGCTACGACTAGCGGGGGAGTGGGAGATACGCAGTATTTT. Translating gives CSATTSGGVGDTQYF.

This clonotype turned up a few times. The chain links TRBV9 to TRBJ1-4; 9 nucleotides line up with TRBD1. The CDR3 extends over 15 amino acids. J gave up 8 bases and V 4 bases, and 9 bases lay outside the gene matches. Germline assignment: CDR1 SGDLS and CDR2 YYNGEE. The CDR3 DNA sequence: TGTGCCAGCAGCCCCCGGACAGGGGCTGAGGAAAAACTGTTTTTT. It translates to CASSPRTGAEEKLFF.

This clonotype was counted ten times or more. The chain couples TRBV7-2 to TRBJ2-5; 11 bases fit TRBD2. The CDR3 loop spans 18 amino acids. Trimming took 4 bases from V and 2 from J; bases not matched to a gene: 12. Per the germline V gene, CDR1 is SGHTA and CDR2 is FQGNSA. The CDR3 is CASSYSGRASGGQETQYF. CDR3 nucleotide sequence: TGTGCCAGCAGCTATAGCGGTCGGGCTAGCGGGGGGCAAGAGACCCAGTACTTC.

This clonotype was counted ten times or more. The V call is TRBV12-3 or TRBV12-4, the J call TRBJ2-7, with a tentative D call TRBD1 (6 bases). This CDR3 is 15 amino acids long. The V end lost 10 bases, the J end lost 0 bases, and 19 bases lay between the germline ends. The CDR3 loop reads CATRLGGRSSYEQYV. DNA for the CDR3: TGTGCCACCCGACTTGGGGGCCGCAGCTCCTACGAGCAGTACGTC.

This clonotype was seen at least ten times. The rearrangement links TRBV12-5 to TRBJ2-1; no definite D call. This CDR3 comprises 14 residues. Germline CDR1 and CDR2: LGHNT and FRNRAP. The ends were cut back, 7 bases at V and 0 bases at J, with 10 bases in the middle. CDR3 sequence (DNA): TGTGCTAGTGCCAACTCCGACTCCTACAATGAGCAGTTCTTC. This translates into CASANSDSYNEQFF.

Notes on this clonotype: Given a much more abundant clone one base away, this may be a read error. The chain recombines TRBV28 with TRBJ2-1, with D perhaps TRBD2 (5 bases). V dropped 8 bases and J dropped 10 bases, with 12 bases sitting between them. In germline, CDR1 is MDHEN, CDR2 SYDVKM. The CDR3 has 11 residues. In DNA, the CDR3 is TGTGCCAGCCGGGCGGGTTGGGAGCAGTTCTTC. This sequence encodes CASRAGWEQFF. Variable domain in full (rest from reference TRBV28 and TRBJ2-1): DVKVTQSSRYLVKRTGEKVFLECVQDMDHENMFWYRQDPGLGLRLIYFSYDVKMKEKGDIPEGYSVSREKKERFSLILESASTNQTSMYLCASRAGWEQFFGPGTRLTVL.

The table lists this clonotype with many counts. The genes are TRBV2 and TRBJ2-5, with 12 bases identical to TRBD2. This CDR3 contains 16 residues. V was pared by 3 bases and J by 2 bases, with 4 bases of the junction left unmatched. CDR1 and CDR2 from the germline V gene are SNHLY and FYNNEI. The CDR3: CASSETSGGPQETQYF. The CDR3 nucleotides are TGTGCCAGCAGTGAGACTAGCGGGGGACCACAAGAGACCCAGTACTTC. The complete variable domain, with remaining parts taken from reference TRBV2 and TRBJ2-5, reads EPEVTQTPSHQVTQMGQEVILRCVPISNHLYFYWYRQILGQKVEFLVSFYNNEISEKSEIFDDQFSVERPDGSNFTLKIRSTKLEDSAMYFCASSETSGGPQETQYFGPGTRLLVL.

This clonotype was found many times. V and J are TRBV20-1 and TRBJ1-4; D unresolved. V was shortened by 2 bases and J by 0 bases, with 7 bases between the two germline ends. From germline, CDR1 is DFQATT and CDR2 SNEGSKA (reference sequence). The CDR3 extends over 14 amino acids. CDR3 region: CSARPLATNEKLFF. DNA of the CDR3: TGCAGTGCTAGACCCTTGGCAACTAATGAAAAACTGTTTTTT.

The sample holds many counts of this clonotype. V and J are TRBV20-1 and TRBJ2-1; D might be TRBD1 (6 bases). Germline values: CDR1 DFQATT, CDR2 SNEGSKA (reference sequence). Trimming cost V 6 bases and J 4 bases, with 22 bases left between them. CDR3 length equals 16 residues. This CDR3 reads CSARFRDTSFYNEQFF. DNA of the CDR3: TGCAGTGCCCGATTCCGGGACACCTCGTTTTACAATGAGCAGTTCTTC.

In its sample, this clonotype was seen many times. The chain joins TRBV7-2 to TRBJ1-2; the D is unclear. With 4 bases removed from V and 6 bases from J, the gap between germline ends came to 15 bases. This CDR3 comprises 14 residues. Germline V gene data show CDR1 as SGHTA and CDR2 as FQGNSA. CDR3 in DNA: TGTGCCAGCAGCTCCCCTACCTCGGGCAATGGCTACACCTTC. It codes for CASSSPTSGNGYTF. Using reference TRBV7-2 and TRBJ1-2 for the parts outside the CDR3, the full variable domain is GAGVSQSPSNKVTEKGKDVELRCDPISGHTALYWYRQSLGQGLEFLIYFQGNSAPDKSGLPSDRFSAERTGGSVSTLTIQRTQQEDSAVYLCASSSPTSGNGYTFGSGTRLTVV.

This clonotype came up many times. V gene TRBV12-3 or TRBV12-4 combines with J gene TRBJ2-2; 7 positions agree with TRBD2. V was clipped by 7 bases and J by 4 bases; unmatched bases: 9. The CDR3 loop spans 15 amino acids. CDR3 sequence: CASTMGGASTGELFF. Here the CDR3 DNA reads TGTGCCAGCACTATGGGAGGGGCGAGCACCGGGGAGCTGTTTTTT.

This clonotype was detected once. CDR3 in amino acids: CSARCNEQFF. In DNA, the CDR3 is TGCAGTGCTAGATGCAATGAGCAGTTCTTC. V usage is TRBV20-1 and J usage is TRBJ2-1; D gene unclear. This CDR3 is built from 10 residues. The ends were cut back, 2 bases at V and 6 bases at J, with 2 bases in the middle. Per germline, CDR1 DFQATT and CDR2 SNEGSKA (reference sequence).

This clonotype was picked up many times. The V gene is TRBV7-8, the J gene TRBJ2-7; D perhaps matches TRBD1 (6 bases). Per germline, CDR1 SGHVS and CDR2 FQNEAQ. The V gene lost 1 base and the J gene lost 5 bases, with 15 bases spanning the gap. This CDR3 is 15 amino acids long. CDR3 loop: CASSLEDSPFNEQYF. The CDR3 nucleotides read TGTGCCAGCAGCTTAGAGGACAGCCCTTTCAACGAGCAGTACTTC.

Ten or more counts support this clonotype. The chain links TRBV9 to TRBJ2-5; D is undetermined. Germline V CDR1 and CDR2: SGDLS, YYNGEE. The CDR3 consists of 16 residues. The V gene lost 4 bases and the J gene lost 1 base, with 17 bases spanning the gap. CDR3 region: CASSPRSGSLQETQYF. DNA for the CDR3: TGTGCCAGCAGCCCACGGTCCGGGTCACTCCAAGAGACCCAGTACTTC.

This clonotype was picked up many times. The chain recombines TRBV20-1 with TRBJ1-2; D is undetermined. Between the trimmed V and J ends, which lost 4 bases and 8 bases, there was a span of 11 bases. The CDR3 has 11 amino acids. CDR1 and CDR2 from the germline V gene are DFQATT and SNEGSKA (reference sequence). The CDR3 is CSAKEIGGYTF. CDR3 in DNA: TGCAGTGCTAAAGAAATTGGGGGCTACACCTTC.

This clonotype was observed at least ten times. CDR3 DNA: TGCGCCAGCAGCCCGGGGACAGGGGGCAGATACGAGCAGTACGTC. It is translated as CASSPGTGGRYEQYV. The V gene is TRBV4-1, the J gene TRBJ2-7, with 12 bases matching TRBD1. Germline CDR1 reads MGHRA; CDR2 reads YSYEKL. The trim removed 4 bases at V and 4 bases at J, leaving 5 bases unmatched. This CDR3 spans 15 amino acids.

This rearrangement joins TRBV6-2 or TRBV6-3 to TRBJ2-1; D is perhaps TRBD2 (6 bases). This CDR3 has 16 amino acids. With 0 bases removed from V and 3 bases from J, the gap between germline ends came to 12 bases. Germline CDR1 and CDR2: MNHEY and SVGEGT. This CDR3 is CASSYSGTGLYNEQFF. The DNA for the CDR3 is TGTGCCAGCAGTTACTCAGGGACTGGCCTCTACAATGAGCAGTTCTTC.

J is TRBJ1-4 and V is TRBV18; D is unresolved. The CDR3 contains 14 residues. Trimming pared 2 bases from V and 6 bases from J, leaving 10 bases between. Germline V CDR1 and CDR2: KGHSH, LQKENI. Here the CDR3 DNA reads TGTGCCAGCTCACCAACCGGGAGCTATGAAAAACTGTTTTTT. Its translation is CASSPTGSYEKLFF.

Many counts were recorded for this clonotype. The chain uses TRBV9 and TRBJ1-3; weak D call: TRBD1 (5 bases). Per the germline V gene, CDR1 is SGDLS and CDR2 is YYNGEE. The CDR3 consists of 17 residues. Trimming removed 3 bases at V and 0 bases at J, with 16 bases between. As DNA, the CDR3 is TGTGCCAGCAGCGACCGGGACGGCCTTAACTCTGGAAACACCATATATTTT. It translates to CASSDRDGLNSGNTIYF.

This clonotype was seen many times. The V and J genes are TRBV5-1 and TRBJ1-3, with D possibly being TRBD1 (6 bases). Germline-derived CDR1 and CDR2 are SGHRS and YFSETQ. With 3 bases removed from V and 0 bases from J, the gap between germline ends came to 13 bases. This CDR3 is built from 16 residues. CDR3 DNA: TGCGCCAGCAGCTCAACGGGGGGGCCCTCTGGAAACACCATATATTTT. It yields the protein CASSSTGGPSGNTIYF.